A single TCR beta chain is shown here with its context. The CDR3 contains 15 residues. Germline values: CDR1 SQVTM, CDR2 ANQGSEA. V was pared by 6 bases and J by 5 bases, with 14 bases of the junction left unmatched. This specimen belongs to a study of identical twins. TCRdb called the 5' RACE reads again in MiXCR, with one record for every CDR3 protein. The repertoire consists of hundreds of thousands of distinct CDR3 sequences, with around 8.1% occurring once and the leading ten covering roughly 2%. These same records also appear under a second study, on yellow fever vaccine responses in identical twins.

The V gene is TRBV29-1, the J gene TRBJ2-5; TRBD1 matches 8 bases. The sequence derives from a woman between 18 and 29 years old in good health. The sample was memory (CD45RO+) T cells sorted from blood. The CDR3 sequence is CSVPIGTGPGETQYF. Written as DNA, the CDR3 is TGCAGCGTCCCGATCGGGACAGGCCCGGGGGAGACCCAGTACTTC.